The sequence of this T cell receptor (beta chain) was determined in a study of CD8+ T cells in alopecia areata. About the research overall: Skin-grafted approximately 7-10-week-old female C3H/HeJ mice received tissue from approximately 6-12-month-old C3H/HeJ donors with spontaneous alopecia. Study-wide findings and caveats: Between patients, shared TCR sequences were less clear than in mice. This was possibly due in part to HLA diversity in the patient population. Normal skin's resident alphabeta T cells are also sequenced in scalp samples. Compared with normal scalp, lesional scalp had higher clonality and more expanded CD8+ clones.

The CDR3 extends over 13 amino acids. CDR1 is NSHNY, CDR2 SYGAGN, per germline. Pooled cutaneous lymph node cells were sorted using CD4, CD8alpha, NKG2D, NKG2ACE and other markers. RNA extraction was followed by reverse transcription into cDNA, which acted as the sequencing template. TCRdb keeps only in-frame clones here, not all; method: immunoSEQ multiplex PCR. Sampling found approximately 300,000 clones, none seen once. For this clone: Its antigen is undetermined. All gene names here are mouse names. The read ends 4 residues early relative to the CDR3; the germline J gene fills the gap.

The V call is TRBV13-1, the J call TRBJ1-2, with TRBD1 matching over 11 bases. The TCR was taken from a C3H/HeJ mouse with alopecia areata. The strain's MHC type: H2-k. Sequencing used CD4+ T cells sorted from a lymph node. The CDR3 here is CASSAGQGADYTF. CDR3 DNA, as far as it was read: TGTGCCAGCAGTGCGGGACAGGGGGCC.